The 23 T cell receptor beta chains listed next were all sequenced from one sample in a study of Ad26.COV2.S vaccination and SARS-CoV-2 variants. Assay: immunoSEQ multiplex PCR; the TCRdb copy retains only in-frame clones and omits some. Of 440,000 or so clones listed, 90% are singletons. As to treatment: about 20 received Ad26.COV2.S at low or high dose, single or two shots; about five received placebo; per-sample allocation not given. Day 63 after the first injection of vaccine or placebo was the sampling time. Specimen: peripheral blood, collected in a trial of Ad26.COV2.S vaccine versus placebo. Source of these receptors: a person between 18 and 59 years old who received the Ad26.COV2.S COVID-19 vaccine or a placebo.

The chain combines TRBV25-1 with TRBJ2-3, with TRBD1 as a possible D gene (7 bases). The CDR3 is 16 residues long. Germline lookup yields CDR1 MGHDK and CDR2 SYGVNS. The V end lost 2 bases, the J end lost 6 bases, and 18 bases lay between the germline ends. In DNA form, the CDR3 reads TGTGCCAGCAGTGAAGGGGGGCCAGGGGGTTTGGATACGCAGTATTTT. This encodes CASSEGGPGGLDTQYF.

The chain employs TRBV27 and TRBJ1-1; 9 bases align to TRBD1. CDR1 is MNHEY and CDR2 is SMNVEV in the germline V gene (reference sequence). Unmatched junction bases numbered 11, after V lost 7 bases and J lost 5 bases. The CDR3 has 15 residues. The DNA for the CDR3 is TGTGCCAGCAAAAGGGACAGGGAAGGTAGAACTGAAGCTTTCTTT. It encodes CASKRDREGRTEAFF.

The rearrangement joins TRBV6-5 to TRBJ2-5; D is tentatively TRBD1 or TRBD2 (5 bases each). The V end was cut by 10 bases, the J end by 1 base, with 16 bases between. The CDR3 totals 14 residues. Per the germline V gene, CDR1 is MNHEY and CDR2 is SVGAGI. This CDR3 reads CATSSRGLQETQYF. The CDR3, as DNA: TGTGCCACCTCATCCCGGGGCCTCCAAGAGACCCAGTACTTC.

The CDR3 sequence is CASRLTGGVVLSGANVLTF. In DNA form, the CDR3 reads TGTGCCAGCAGACTGACAGGGGGCGTAGTACTCTCTGGGGCCAACGTCCTGACTTTC. The gene calls are TRBV5-5 and TRBJ2-6; TRBD1 agrees at 10 bases. J lost 0 bases, V lost 5 bases, and 11 bases had no gene match. The CDR3 is made up of 19 amino acids. Germline V lookup: CDR1 SGHKS, CDR2 YYEKEE (reference sequence).

V usage is TRBV5-1 and J usage is TRBJ2-7; TRBD2 aligns across 12 bases. The CDR3 covers 16 residues. With 3 bases clipped from V and 4 bases from J, the junction kept 8 bases outside the gene matches. In germline, CDR1 is SGHRS, CDR2 YFSETQ. The CDR3: CASSWGLTSGRYEQYF. The CDR3, as DNA: TGCGCCAGCAGCTGGGGATTGACTAGCGGGAGATACGAGCAGTACTTC.

Notes on this clone: This specimen includes other DNA sequences encoding the same CDR3. The chain joins TRBV6-5 to TRBJ2-7; TRBD1 aligns across 7 bases. Germline values: CDR1 MNHEY, CDR2 SVGAGI. The CDR3 is 14 residues long. V dropped 5 bases and J dropped 2; count of bases not matched to a gene: 6. The CDR3 DNA sequence: TGTGCCAGCAGTCGACAGGGTGGGACCTACGAGCAGTACTTC. Translation: CASSRQGGTYEQYF.

This clone appeared a few times. The chain links TRBV9 to TRBJ2-7; 13 nucleotides match TRBD2. The length of the CDR3 is 16 residues. Trimming removed 3 bases from V and 3 bases from J; junction bases left unmatched: 6. Germline V gene lookup returns CDR1 SGDLS and CDR2 YYNGEE. The CDR3 spells CASSARGLAGIYEQYF. The CDR3 DNA reads as TGTGCCAGCAGCGCCAGGGGACTAGCGGGAATCTACGAGCAGTACTTC.

The chain carries TRBV28 and TRBJ2-1; D gene ambiguous. V lost 2 bases and J lost 8, with 16 bases in between. The germline V gene encodes CDR1 MDHEN and CDR2 SYDVKM. The CDR3 consists of 15 residues. DNA of the CDR3: TGTGCCAGCAGTTTACAGGCTGCCCATCGGGATGAGCAGTTCTTC. It encodes CASSLQAAHRDEQFF.

V is TRBV4-1 and J is TRBJ2-1, with D maybe TRBD1 (5 bases). The CDR3 length is 13 residues. Trimming took off 1 base at V and 8 bases at J, with 9 bases between the two ends. Germline loops: CDR1 MGHRA, CDR2 YSYEKL. This CDR3 is CASSQAGWHEQFF. CDR3 coding DNA: TGCGCCAGCAGCCAAGCAGGGTGGCATGAGCAGTTCTTC.

The CDR3 region is CSASKREGLRSEQFF. CDR3 DNA: TGCAGTGCTAGTAAGCGGGAGGGCCTTCGGTCGGAGCAGTTCTTC. The chain has TRBV20-1 and TRBJ2-1; 10 bases map to TRBD2. The CDR3 is 15 residues long. Unmatched junction bases numbered 12, after V lost 3 bases and J lost 10 bases. Per the germline V gene, CDR1 is DFQATT and CDR2 is SNEGSKA (reference sequence).

This rearrangement joins TRBV15 to TRBJ2-7, with 11 positions matching TRBD1. V trimming: 1 base; J trimming: 6 bases; junction bases outside the gene matches: 5. CDR1 and CDR2 from the germline V gene are LNHNV and YYDKDF (reference sequence). This CDR3 has 15 residues. CDR3 bases: TGTGCCACCAGCAGAGCAGGACAGGGGGCCTCCGAGCAGTACTTC. It codes for CATSRAGQGASEQYF.

The chain joins TRBV7-9 to TRBJ2-1, with D perhaps TRBD1 or TRBD2 (5 bases each). The CDR3 covers 18 residues. The ends were cut back, 1 base at V and 3 bases at J, with 19 bases in the middle. CDR1 and CDR2 from the germline V gene are SEHNR and FQNEAQ (reference sequence). The CDR3 spells CASSLEMGRATNYNEQFF. In DNA form, the CDR3 reads TGTGCCAGCAGCTTAGAGATGGGGCGGGCGACGAACTACAATGAGCAGTTCTTC.

V is TRBV5-6 and J is TRBJ2-7; TRBD2 might be the D (5 bases). This CDR3 is built from 14 residues. Between the trimmed V and J ends, which lost 4 bases and 7 bases, there was a span of 18 bases. Germline V gene lookup returns CDR1 SGHDT and CDR2 YYEEEE. The DNA of the CDR3 is TGTGCCAGCAGCCGGGGAGTCCCCACGAGGGAGCAGTACTTC. Translation gives CASSRGVPTREQYF.

This chain uses TRBV18 with TRBJ2-7; a weak D match, TRBD2 (6 bases). V was trimmed by 3 bases and J by 5 bases, leaving 14 bases between them. Germline-derived CDR1 and CDR2 are KGHSH and LQKENI. This CDR3 is built from 14 residues. CDR3 sequence (DNA): TGTGCCAGCTCACCTGGGCTGGGAGGTAACGAGCAGTACTTC. Translating it yields CASSPGLGGNEQYF.

The V gene is TRBV7-9, the J gene TRBJ2-2, with no clear D. Trimming took off 1 base at V and 3 bases at J, with 6 bases between the two ends. Germline lookup yields CDR1 SEHNR and CDR2 FQNEAQ (reference sequence). The CDR3 is 14 amino acids. The CDR3 DNA sequence: TGTGCCAGCAGCTTAGACGGTCACACCGGGGAGCTGTTTTTT. Amino acids: CASSLDGHTGELFF.

The gene calls are TRBV27 and TRBJ2-1, with D tentatively TRBD1 or TRBD2 (5 bases each). The CDR3 runs 13 residues. Trimming took 3 bases from V and 7 from J, leaving 10 bases between them. The germline CDR1 and CDR2 sequences are MNHEY and SMNVEV (reference sequence). The CDR3 DNA follows: TGTGCCAGCAGTTTGTCGGGGCCGAATGAGCAGTTCTTC. Its translation is CASSLSGPNEQFF.

This chain links TRBV9 with TRBJ2-1; 7 bases agree with TRBD1. The CDR3 contains 17 residues. Germline lookup yields CDR1 SGDLS and CDR2 YYNGEE. The junction had 13 bases not matched to a gene; V was cut back by 0 bases and J by 7 bases. CDR3: CASSVGMRGGMGNEQFF. In nucleotides, the CDR3 is TGTGCCAGCAGCGTAGGGATGCGAGGGGGCATGGGGAATGAGCAGTTCTTC.

This chain uses TRBV10-2 with TRBJ2-3; D is undetermined. The CDR3 spans 17 residues. The V and J ends lost 2 bases and 3 bases respectively, with 18 bases between them. In germline, CDR1 is WSHSY, CDR2 SAAADI. The CDR3 here is CASSEPEELLGTDTQYF. CDR3 DNA: TGCGCCAGCAGTGAGCCCGAAGAGTTGTTGGGAACAGATACGCAGTATTTT.

This rearrangement joins TRBV9 to TRBJ1-3; D is undetermined. CDR1 and CDR2 from the germline V gene are SGDLS and YYNGEE. V shed 0 bases and J shed 1 base, with 5 bases lying between them. This CDR3 is 14 amino acids long. The DNA for the CDR3 is TGTGCCAGCAGCGTAGCGGGATCTGGAAACACCATATATTTT. Translating it yields CASSVAGSGNTIYF.

V usage is TRBV27 and J usage is TRBJ2-4, with 7 bases identical to TRBD1. The junction had 4 bases not matched to a gene; V was cut back by 2 bases and J by 0 bases. Germline V gene sequence: CDR1 MNHEY, CDR2 SMNVEV (reference sequence). The CDR3 length is 16 residues. The CDR3 nucleotides read TGTGCCAGCAGTTTAGGGACAGACTTAGCCAAAAACATTCAGTACTTC. This translates into CASSLGTDLAKNIQYF.

The chain has TRBV7-9 and TRBJ2-7; tentative D call: TRBD2 (6 bases). This CDR3 is 15 amino acids long. Germline V gene data show CDR1 as SEHNR and CDR2 as FQNEAQ (reference sequence). Deletions cut 5 bases from V and 4 bases from J, with 18 bases between. In nucleotides, the CDR3 is TGTGCCAGCAGCCCGTTTCTGTCCGGGGGTTACGAGCAGTACTTC. Its translation is CASSPFLSGGYEQYF. Based on the CDR3 plus reference TRBV7-9 and TRBJ2-7, the full variable domain is DTGVSQNPRHKITKRGQNVTFRCDPISEHNRLYWYRQTLGQGPEFLTYFQNEAQLEKSRLLSDRFSAERPKGSFSTLEIQRTEQGDSAMYLCASSPFLSGGYEQYFGPGTRLTVT.

The chain carries TRBV7-9 and TRBJ2-3; the match to TRBD1 covers 7 bases. The ends lost 1 base at V and 0 bases at J; junction bases unmatched: 10. CDR1 is SEHNR and CDR2 is FQNEAQ in the germline V gene (reference sequence). The length of the CDR3 is 18 residues. CDR3 DNA sequence: TGTGCCAGCAGCTTAGTCCTGGGACAGACCTCTAGCACAGATACGCAGTATTTT. Protein sequence: CASSLVLGQTSSTDTQYF.

The chain recombines TRBV3-1 (or the pseudogene TRBV3-2) with TRBJ2-2; 15 nucleotides line up with TRBD2. CDR3 length: 20 amino acids. Unmatched junction bases numbered 10, after V lost 0 bases and J lost 5 bases. The germline gives CDR1 LGHDT, CDR2 YNNKEL (reference sequence). In DNA form, the CDR3 reads TGTGCCAGCAGCCAAGATGTAGGGGGACTAGCGGGAGGATGGACCGGGGAGCTGTTTTTT. Translation gives CASSQDVGGLAGGWTGELFF.